This T cell receptor (beta chain) was profiled in a study of identical twins. Study observations and caveats: Within beta out-of-frame sequences, the excess sharing observed between twins was weaker. Beta clonotypes that were abundant in cord blood contained fewer insertions, a pattern absent from memory repertoires.

This CDR3 is 16 amino acids long. Unmatched junction bases numbered 5, after V lost 0 bases and J lost 6 bases. Looked up from germline, CDR1 is SGHKS and CDR2 is YYEKEE (reference sequence). Turning to this clonotype: What it binds is unknown.

TCRdb itself ran the 5' RACE reads through MiXCR, one entry per CDR3 protein. The repertoire has 200,000 to 300,000 distinct CDR3 sequences, 5.5% to 8% of them found once; the top ten carry around 3.4%. These data were likewise used in another study, on yellow fever vaccine responses in identical twins. That work adds: Twins showed a vaccine T cell response that reportedly seemed partly convergent, partly personalized.

The sample taken for sequencing was memory (CD45RO+) T cells sorted from blood. The gene calls are TRBV5-5 and TRBJ2-1, with 11 nucleotides matching TRBD2. The clonotype comes from a young woman in good health. Here the CDR3 DNA reads TGTGCCAGCAGCTTGGATAGCGGGAGGGCACGCAATGAGCAGTTCTTC. Amino acid sequence: CASSLDSGRARNEQFF.